This T cell receptor (beta chain) was sequenced in a study of response to subunit inactivated influenza vaccine. Study results and limitations: Few additional T cells are recruited per seasonal influenza vaccination, authors suggested.

TCRdb re-analysed the RT-PCR reads in MiXCR, keeping a single row per CDR3 protein. Among about 190,000 distinct CDR3 sequences listed, approximately 15% were seen once. V shed 0 bases and J shed 12 bases, with 36 bases lying between them. Germline lookup yields CDR1 LNHNV and CDR2 YYDKDF (reference sequence). The CDR3 totals 21 residues. Turning to this clonotype: Its antigen is undetermined.

Sequenced material: CD8+ T cells sorted from PBMCs, taken more than 4 days after vaccination. The sequence was obtained from a man aged 50 to 60 who received an inactivated influenza vaccine. The chain recombines TRBV15 with TRBJ2-1; possibly TRBD2 for D (5 bases). The CDR3 DNA reads TGTGCCACCAGCAGAGATTCGGCGGGCCGGACCCGTGAGGGCAATCTGGTGGGGCAGTTCTTC. Translated: CATSRDSAGRTREGNLVGQFF. The entire variable domain, with the rest obtained from reference TRBV15 and TRBJ2-1, is as follows: DAMVIQNPRYQVTQFGKPVTLSCSQTLNHNVMYWYQQKSSQAPKLLFHYYDKDFNNEADTPDNFQSRRPNTSFCFLDIRSPGLGDTAMYLCATSRDSAGRTREGNLVGQFFGPGTRLTVL.